The clone carrying this T cell receptor beta chain was detected only once. The record originates from a study of control samples from healthy donors and cancer patients. Here immunoSEQ multiplex PCR was the method, and the copy in TCRdb shows in-frame clones only, minus some. The sample shows 99,000 or so clones, more than 75% of them seen only once. After removal of 4 bases from V and 7 bases from J, the junction contained 4 bases not matched to a gene. Germline V gene sequence: CDR1 SGHTA, CDR2 FQGNSA. The length of the CDR3 is 15 residues. The gene calls are TRBV7-2 and TRBJ2-2, with 12 bases that match TRBD2. Sequenced: blood. The clonotype comes from a man in his sixties in good health. The CDR3 coding sequence is TGTGCCAGCAGCTGGACTAGCGGGGTGAGCGGGGAGCTGTTTTTT. Amino acid sequence: CASSWTSGVSGELFF.